One and the same sample provided the 5 T cell receptor beta chains below, sequenced in a study of T cell repertoires in cytomegalovirus infection (dated by TCRdb to between 2018 and 2020). Their antigen targets remain unknown. In light of the paper, this sample's treatment or condition label describes: in vitro stimulation with specific CMV peptide epitopes to enrich CMV-specific T cells. Sequencing used an Illumina HiSeq 1500. TCRdb reran the public reads through fastp at Q25 and MiXCR, keeping productive beta chains. Rows with a matching CDR3 protein are joined into one entry that keeps the most common DNA and genes. The sample data list approximately 50,000 distinct CDR3 sequences, and around 20% of these were observed just once. About 80% of the sample lies in the top ten. This specimen consisted of CD8+ T cells from cultured PBMCs, obtained from culture after CMV antigen stimulation. These receptors all stem from a human donor in good health (CMV status not recorded). Some clones in this sample may be carry-over from other donors' samples.

The rearrangement uses TRBV4-3 and TRBJ1-1; D not certain. CDR1 and CDR2 from the germline V gene are LGHNA and YSLEER. V was trimmed by 3 bases and J by 3 bases, leaving 5 bases between them. The CDR3 is made up of 12 amino acids. The CDR3 is CASSHGYTEAFF. For the CDR3, the DNA is TGCGCCAGCAGCCATGGTTACACTGAAGCTTTCTTT.

The DNA of the CDR3 is TGTGCCAGCACAATTGGACCCGTATACAATGAGCAGTTCTTC. Amino acids: CASTIGPVYNEQFF. The chain recombines TRBV7-9 with TRBJ2-1; D call uncertain. Germline values: CDR1 SEHNR, CDR2 FQNEAQ (reference sequence). Trimming took off 7 bases at V and 4 bases at J, with 14 bases between the two ends. The CDR3 covers 14 residues.

This clonotype was counted a few times. The chain uses TRBV12-3 or TRBV12-4 and TRBJ1-1; a possible D gene is TRBD1 (6 bases). The V and J ends lost 6 bases and 7 bases respectively, with 15 bases between them. The CDR3 sequence is 13 residues long. The CDR3 sequence is CASRTGPPDEAFF. As DNA, the CDR3 is TGTGCCAGCAGAACAGGGCCTCCTGATGAAGCTTTCTTT.

The CDR3 sequence: CASRRQGNEQFF. In nucleotides, the CDR3 is TGTGCCAGCAGACGACAAGGCAATGAGCAGTTCTTC. This chain uses TRBV6-6 with TRBJ2-1, with D unresolved. V shed 6 bases and J shed 6 bases, with 9 bases lying between them. This CDR3 comprises 12 residues. CDR1 and CDR2 (germline): MNHNY, SVGAGI (reference sequence).

The table lists this clonotype with a few counts. The chain links TRBV7-2 to TRBJ2-2, with D hard to call. Germline V gene lookup returns CDR1 SGHTA and CDR2 FQGNSA. Trimming left V 5 bases short and J 2 bases short, with 15 bases between. The CDR3 loop spans 16 amino acids. The CDR3 DNA sequence: TGTGCCAGCAGCACAAGGACCGTGCCAAACACCGGGGAGCTGTTTTTT. It is translated as CASSTRTVPNTGELFF.